This TCR beta chain came from a study of cytomegalovirus exposure and HLA in healthy donors. Findings and limits, study-wide: Using a false discovery rate of 0.05, a later analysis showed that some 16,000 TCR beta sequences were associated with HLA alleles.

Both 60 Vbeta primers and 13 Jbeta primers went into the PCR. Repertoires were generated with immunoSEQ multiplex PCR, while TCRdb's copy carries only in-frame clones and drops some. The profile shows under 140,000 clones, around 84% of them singletons. CDR3 size: 11 residues. From germline, CDR1 is MNHEY and CDR2 SVGAGI. The V end was cut by 10 bases, the J end by 11 bases, with 16 bases between. Of note for this clone: Its antigen remains unknown.

Sample: PBMCs. The TCR comes from a woman aged 25 to 39 in good health and CMV-seronegative. The rearrangement links TRBV6-5 to TRBJ2-3; TRBD2 is a possible D gene (5 bases). The CDR3 sequence is CATSEGLKQYF. CDR3 bases: TGTGCCACCTCGGAAGGACTCAAGCAGTATTTT.